This is a list of T cell receptor beta chains from one sample in a study of blood T cell repertoires in COVID-19. Libraries were prepared by immunoSEQ multiplex PCR; TCRdb keeps only in-frame clonotypes and omits some of them. The sample yields about 150,000 clones, more than 65% seen once. The source material was peripheral blood. The receptor source for this set is a woman between 45 and 65 years old in a cohort sampled during active or convalescent COVID-19. Each CDR3 is given with its conserved first and last residue. Each record gives: V gene, J gene, D gene, CDR3 protein. A D gene is named only where the DNA matches it firmly.

V: TRBV18
J: TRBJ1-2
D: TRBD1
CDR3: CASSLAGTGLYGYTF

V: TRBV15
J: TRBJ1-5
D: .
CDR3: CAIAQGQNQPQHF

V: TRBV10-3
J: TRBJ2-7
D: TRBD1
CDR3: CAIGSGQSSYEQYF

V: TRBV5-6
J: TRBJ2-1
D: TRBD2
CDR3: CASSRGGEQFF

V: TRBV3-1/TRBV3-2
J: TRBJ1-6
D: TRBD1
CDR3: CASSHKTGGFSPLHF

V: TRBV6-2/TRBV6-3
J: TRBJ1-2
D: .
CDR3: CASSSTEVYGYTF

V: TRBV30
J: TRBJ1-1
D: .
CDR3: CACPVHPYMNTEAFF

V: TRBV12-3/TRBV12-4
J: TRBJ2-7
D: .
CDR3: CASSLSLGDEQYF

V: TRBV7-8
J: TRBJ1-1
D: .
CDR3: CASSSTGTPNTEAFF

V: TRBV15
J: TRBJ1-1
D: .
CDR3: CATSRPRGGTVNTEAFF

V: TRBV7-9
J: TRBJ2-2
D: TRBD1
CDR3: CASSKSGTGNTGELFF

V: TRBV19
J: TRBJ1-2
D: .
CDR3: CASLPKRTGNYGYTF

V: TRBV7-9
J: TRBJ1-6
D: TRBD1
CDR3: CASSSGGQPSYNSPLHF

V: TRBV7-4
J: TRBJ2-3
D: .
CDR3: CASSPTGSPDTQYF

V: TRBV6-5
J: TRBJ2-3
D: .
CDR3: CASNDPGLGTDTQYF

V: TRBV7-3
J: TRBJ2-7
D: .
CDR3: CASSPHTGYEQYF